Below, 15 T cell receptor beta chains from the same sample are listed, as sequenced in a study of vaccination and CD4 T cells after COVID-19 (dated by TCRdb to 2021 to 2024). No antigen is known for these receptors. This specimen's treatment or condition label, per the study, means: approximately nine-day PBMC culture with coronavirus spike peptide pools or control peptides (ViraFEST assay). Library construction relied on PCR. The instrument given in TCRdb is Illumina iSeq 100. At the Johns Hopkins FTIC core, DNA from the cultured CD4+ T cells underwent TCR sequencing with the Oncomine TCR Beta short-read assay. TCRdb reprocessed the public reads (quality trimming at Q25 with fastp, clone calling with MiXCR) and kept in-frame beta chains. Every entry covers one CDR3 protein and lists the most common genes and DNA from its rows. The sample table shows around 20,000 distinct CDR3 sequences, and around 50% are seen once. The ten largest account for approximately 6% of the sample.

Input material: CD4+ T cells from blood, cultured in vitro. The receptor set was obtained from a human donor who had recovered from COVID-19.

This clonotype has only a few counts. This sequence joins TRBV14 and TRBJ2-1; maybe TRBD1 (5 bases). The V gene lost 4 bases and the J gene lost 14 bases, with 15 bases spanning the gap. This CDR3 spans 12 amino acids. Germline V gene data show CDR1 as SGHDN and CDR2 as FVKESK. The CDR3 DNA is TGTGCCAGCAGCCCCCTCCGTGACAGTAAGTTCTTC. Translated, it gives CASSPLRDSKFF.

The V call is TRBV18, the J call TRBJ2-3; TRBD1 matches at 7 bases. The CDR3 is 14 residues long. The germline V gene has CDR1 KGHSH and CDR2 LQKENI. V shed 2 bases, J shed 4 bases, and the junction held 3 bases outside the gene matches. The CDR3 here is CASSPDRESDTQYF. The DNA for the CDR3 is TGTGCCAGCTCACCAGACAGGGAGTCAGATACGCAGTATTTT.

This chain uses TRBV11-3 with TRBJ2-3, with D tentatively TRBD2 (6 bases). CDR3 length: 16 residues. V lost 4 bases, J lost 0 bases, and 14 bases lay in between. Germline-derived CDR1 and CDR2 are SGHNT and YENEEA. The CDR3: CASSSGGYDSTDTQYF. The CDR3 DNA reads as TGTGCCAGCAGCTCCGGAGGGTACGATAGCACAGATACGCAGTATTTT.

CDR3 amino acids: CASTKSAGVDSAETQYF. As DNA, the CDR3 is TGTGCCAGCACCAAAAGTGCGGGAGTCGATTCTGCAGAGACCCAGTACTTC. This chain joins TRBV7-2 and TRBJ2-5; 7 bases map to TRBD2. V dropped 7 bases and J dropped 4; count of bases not matched to a gene: 18. Germline assignment: CDR1 SGHTA and CDR2 FQGNSA. The CDR3 extends over 17 amino acids.

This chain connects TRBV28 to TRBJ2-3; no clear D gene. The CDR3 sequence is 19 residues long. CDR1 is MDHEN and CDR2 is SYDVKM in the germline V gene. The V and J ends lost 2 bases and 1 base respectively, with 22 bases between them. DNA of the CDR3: TGTGCCAGCAGTTTACCCCAAGTCGGTTGGTTGAATGGCACAGATACGCAGTATTTT. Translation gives CASSLPQVGWLNGTDTQYF.

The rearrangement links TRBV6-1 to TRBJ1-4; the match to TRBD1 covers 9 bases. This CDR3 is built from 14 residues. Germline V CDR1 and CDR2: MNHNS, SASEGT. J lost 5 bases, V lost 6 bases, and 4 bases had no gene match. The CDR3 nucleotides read TGTGCCAGCAGCAACGACAGGGGGAATGAAAAACTGTTTTTT. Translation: CASSNDRGNEKLFF.

CDR3 amino acids: CASSEGLKAGDTQYF. CDR3 DNA: TGTGCCAGCAGTGAGGGGTTGAAGGCTGGAGATACGCAGTATTTT. This rearrangement joins TRBV25-1 to TRBJ2-3; no firm D call. The CDR3 sequence is 15 residues long. V dropped 3 bases and J dropped 5 bases, with 15 bases sitting between them. The V gene's germline CDR1 is MGHDK and CDR2 SYGVNS.

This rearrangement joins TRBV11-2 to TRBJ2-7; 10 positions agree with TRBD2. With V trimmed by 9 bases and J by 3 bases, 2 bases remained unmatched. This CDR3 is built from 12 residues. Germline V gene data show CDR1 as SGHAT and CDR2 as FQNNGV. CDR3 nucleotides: TGTGCCAGTAGCGGGAGGTTCTACGAGCAGTACTTC. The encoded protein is CASSGRFYEQYF.

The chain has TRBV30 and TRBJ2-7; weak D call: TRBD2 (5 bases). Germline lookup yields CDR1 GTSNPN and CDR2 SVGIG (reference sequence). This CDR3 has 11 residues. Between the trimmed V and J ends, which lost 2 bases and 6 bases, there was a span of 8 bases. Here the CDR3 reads CAWSRAAEQYF. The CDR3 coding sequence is TGTGCCTGGAGTAGAGCGGCCGAGCAGTACTTC.

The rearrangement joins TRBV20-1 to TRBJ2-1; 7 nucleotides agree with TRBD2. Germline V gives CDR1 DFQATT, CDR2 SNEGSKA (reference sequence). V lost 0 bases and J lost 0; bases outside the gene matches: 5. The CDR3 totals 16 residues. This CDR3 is CSARDSGTISYNEQFF. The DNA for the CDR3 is TGCAGTGCTAGAGATTCGGGGACTATCTCCTACAATGAGCAGTTCTTC.

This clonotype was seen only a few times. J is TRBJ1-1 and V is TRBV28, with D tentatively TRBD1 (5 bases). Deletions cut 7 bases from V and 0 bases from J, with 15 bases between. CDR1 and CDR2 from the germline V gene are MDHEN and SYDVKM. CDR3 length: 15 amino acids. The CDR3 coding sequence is TGTGCCAGCAACTTACAGGTCAGAATGAACACTGAAGCTTTCTTT. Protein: CASNLQVRMNTEAFF.

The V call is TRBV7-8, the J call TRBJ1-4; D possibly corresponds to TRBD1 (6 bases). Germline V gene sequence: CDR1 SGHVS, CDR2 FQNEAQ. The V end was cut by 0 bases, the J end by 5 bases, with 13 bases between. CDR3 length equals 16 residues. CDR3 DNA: TGTGCCAGCAGCTTAGCGGGCAGGGGCGTGAATGAAAAACTGTTTTTT. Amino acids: CASSLAGRGVNEKLFF.

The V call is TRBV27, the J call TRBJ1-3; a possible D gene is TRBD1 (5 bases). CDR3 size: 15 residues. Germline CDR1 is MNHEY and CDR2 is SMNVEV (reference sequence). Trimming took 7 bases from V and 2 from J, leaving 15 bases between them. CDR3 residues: CASTLGGFPGNTIYF. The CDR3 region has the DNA TGTGCCAGCACCTTGGGGGGATTCCCTGGAAACACCATATATTTT.

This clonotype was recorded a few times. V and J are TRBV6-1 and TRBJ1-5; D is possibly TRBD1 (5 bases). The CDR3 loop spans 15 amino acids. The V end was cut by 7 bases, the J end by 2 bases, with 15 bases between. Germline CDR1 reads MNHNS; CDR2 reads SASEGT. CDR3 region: CASMGRAGGNQPQHF. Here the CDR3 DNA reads TGTGCCAGCATGGGCAGGGCGGGAGGCAATCAGCCCCAGCATTTT.

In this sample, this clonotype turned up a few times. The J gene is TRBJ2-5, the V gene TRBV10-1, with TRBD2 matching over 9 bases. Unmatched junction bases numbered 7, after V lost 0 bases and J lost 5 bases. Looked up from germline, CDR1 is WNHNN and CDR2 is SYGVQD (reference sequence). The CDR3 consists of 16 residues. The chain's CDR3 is CASSESAGGPRETQYF. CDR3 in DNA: TGCGCCAGCAGTGAGTCGGCGGGAGGGCCTAGGGAGACCCAGTACTTC.